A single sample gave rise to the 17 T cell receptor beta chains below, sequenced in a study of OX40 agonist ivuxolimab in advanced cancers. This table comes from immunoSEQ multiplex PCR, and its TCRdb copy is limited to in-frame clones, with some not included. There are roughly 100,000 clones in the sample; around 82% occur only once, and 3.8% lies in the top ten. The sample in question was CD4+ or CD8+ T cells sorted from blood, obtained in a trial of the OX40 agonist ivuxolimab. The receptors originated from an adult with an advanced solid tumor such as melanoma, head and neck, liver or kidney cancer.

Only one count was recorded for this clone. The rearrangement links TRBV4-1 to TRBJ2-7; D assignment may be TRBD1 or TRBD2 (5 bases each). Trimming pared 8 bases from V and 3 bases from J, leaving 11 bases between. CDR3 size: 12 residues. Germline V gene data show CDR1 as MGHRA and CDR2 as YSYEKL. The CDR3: CASGGEFYEQYF. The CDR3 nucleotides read TGCGCCAGCGGGGGAGAATTCTACGAGCAGTACTTC.

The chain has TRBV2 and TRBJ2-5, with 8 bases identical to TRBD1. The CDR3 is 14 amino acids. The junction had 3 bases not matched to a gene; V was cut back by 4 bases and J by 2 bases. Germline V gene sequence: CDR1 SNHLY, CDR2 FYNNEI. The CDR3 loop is CASSVRQGQETQYF. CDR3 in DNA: TGTGCCAGCAGTGTCAGACAGGGGCAAGAGACCCAGTACTTC.

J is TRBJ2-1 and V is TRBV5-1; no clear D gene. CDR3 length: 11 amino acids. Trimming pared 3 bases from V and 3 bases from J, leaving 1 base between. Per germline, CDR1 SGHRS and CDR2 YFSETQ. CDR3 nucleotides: TGCGCCAGCAGCTACTACAATGAGCAGTTCTTC. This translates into CASSYYNEQFF.

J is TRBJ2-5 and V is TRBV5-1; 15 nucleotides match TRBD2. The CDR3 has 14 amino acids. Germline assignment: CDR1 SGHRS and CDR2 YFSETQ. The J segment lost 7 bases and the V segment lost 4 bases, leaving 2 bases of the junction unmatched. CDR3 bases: TGCGCCAGCAGCGCGGGACTAGCGGGAGGGACCCAGTACTTC. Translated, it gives CASSAGLAGGTQYF.

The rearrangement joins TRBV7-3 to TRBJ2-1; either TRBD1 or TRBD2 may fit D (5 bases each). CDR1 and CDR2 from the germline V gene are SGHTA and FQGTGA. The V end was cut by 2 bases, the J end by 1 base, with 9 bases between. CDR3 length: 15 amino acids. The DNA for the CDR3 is TGTGCCAGCAGCTTAGAGGGGATATCCTACAATGAGCAGTTCTTC. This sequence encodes CASSLEGISYNEQFF.

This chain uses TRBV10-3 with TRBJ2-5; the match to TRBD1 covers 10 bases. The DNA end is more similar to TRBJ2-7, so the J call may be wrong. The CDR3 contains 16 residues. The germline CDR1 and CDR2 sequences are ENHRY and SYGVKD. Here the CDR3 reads CAISEGQGGSIDEQYF. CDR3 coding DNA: TGTGCCATCAGTGAGGGACAGGGGGGAAGTATCGACGAGCAGTACTTC.

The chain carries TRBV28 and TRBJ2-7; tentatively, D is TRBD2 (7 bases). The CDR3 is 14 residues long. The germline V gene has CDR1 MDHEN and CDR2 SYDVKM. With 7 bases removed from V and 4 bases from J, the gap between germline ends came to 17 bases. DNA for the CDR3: TGTGCCAGCAATCTTGGGGGGGCTGGGTACGAGCAGTACTTC. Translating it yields CASNLGGAGYEQYF.

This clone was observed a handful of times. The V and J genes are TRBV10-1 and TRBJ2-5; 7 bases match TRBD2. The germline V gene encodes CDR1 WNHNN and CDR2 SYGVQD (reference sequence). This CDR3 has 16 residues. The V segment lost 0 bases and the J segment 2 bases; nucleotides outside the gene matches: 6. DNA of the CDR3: TGCGCCAGCAGTGAGTCGGCGGGAGCAAATCAAGAGACCCAGTACTTC. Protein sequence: CASSESAGANQETQYF.

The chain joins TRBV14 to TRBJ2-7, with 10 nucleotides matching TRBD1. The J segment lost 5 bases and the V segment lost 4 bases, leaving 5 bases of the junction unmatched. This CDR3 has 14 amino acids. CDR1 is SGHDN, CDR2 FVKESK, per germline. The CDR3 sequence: CASSRLGQGNEQYF. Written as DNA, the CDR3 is TGTGCCAGCAGCCGCCTGGGACAGGGGAACGAGCAGTACTTC. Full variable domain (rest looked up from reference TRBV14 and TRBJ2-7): EAGVTQFPSHSVIEKGQTVTLRCDPISGHDNLYWYRRVMGKEIKFLLHFVKESKQDESGMPNNRFLAERTGGTYSTLKVQPAELEDSGVYFCASSRLGQGNEQYFGPGTRLTVT.

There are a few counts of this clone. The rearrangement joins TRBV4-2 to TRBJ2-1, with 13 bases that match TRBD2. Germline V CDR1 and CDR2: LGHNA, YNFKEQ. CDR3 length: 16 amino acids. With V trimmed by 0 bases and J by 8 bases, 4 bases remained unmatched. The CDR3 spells CASSQEGLAGIDEQFF. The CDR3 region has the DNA TGTGCCAGCAGCCAAGAGGGACTAGCGGGAATCGATGAGCAGTTCTTC.

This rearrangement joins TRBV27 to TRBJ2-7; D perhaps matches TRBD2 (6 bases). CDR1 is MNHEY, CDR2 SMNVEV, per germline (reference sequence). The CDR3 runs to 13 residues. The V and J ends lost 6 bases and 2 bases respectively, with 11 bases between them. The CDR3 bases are TGTGCCAGCAGCATAGCGGAGGCCTACGAGCAGTACTTC. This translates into CASSIAEAYEQYF.

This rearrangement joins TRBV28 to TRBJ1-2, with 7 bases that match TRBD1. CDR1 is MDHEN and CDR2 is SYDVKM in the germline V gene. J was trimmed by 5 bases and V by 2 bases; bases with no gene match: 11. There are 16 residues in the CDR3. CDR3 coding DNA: TGTGCCAGCAGTTTAATTCGGACAGGAAAATGGTATGGCTACACCTTC. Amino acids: CASSLIRTGKWYGYTF.

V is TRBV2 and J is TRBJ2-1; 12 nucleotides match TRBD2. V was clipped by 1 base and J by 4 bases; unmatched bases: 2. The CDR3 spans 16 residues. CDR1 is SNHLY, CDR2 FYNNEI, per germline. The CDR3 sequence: CASSEGGLAGYNEQFF. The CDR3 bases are TGTGCCAGCAGTGAAGGAGGACTAGCGGGATACAATGAGCAGTTCTTC. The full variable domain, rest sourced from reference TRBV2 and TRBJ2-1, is EPEVTQTPSHQVTQMGQEVILRCVPISNHLYFYWYRQILGQKVEFLVSFYNNEISEKSEIFDDQFSVERPDGSNFTLKIRSTKLEDSAMYFCASSEGGLAGYNEQFFGPGTRLTVL.

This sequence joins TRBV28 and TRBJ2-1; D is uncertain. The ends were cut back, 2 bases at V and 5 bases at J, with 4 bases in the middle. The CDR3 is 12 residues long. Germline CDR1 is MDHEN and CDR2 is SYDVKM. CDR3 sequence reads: CASSLPNNEQFF. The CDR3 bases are TGTGCCAGCAGTTTACCCAACAATGAGCAGTTCTTC.

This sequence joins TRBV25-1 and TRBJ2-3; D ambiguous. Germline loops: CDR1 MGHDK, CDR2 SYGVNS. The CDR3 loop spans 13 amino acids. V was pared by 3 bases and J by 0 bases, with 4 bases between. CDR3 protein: CASSDHSTDTQYF. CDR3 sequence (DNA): TGTGCCAGCAGTGATCATAGCACAGATACGCAGTATTTT.

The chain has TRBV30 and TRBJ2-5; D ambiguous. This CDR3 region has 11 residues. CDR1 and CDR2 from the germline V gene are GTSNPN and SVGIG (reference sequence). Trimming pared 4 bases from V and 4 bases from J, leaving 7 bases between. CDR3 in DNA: TGTGCCTGGACCCGACGAGAGACCCAGTACTTC. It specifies CAWTRRETQYF.

The CDR3 sequence is CASSTPGSSSYEQYF. The CDR3 nucleotides are TGTGCCAGCAGCACCCCAGGGTCGAGCTCCTACGAGCAGTACTTC. J is TRBJ2-7 and V is TRBV28; tentatively, D is TRBD1 (5 bases). The germline CDR1 and CDR2 sequences are MDHEN and SYDVKM. The length of the CDR3 is 15 residues. Trimming cost V 6 bases and J 0 bases, with 15 bases left between them.